One and the same sample provided the 24 T cell receptor beta chains below, sequenced in a study of T cell clonality in common variable immunodeficiency. Profiled with immunoSEQ multiplex PCR; TCRdb holds only in-frame clones, not every one. The profile covers about 52,000 clones, none occurring a single time. Sequencing was performed on peripheral blood mononuclear cells. The source is a person between 18 and 75 years old in good health.

This clone was seen repeatedly, ten times or more. From the germline J gene comes the end of the CDR3, since the read stops 3 residues before it. The rearrangement uses TRBV30 and TRBJ2-6, with D possibly TRBD1 on 6 matching bases. The CDR3 has 20 residues. The V end lost 0 bases, the J end lost 0 bases, and 21 bases lay between the germline ends. From germline, CDR1 is GTSNPN and CDR2 SVGIG (reference sequence). CDR3 sequence reads: CAWSVKGVTGVLSGANVLTF. CDR3 bases read: TGTGCCTGGAGTGTAAAGGGGGTGACAGGAGTACTCTCTGGGGCCAACGTC.

Ten or more counts support this clone. From the germline J gene comes the end of the CDR3, since the read stops 3 residues before it. The chain carries TRBV28 and TRBJ2-5; TRBD2 matches 10 bases. The germline gives CDR1 MDHEN, CDR2 SYDVKM. The CDR3 has 17 amino acids. V was clipped by 7 bases and J by 5 bases; unmatched bases: 16. The CDR3 loop is CASNTFPSGSGRETQYF. The sequenced CDR3 bases are TGTGCCAGCAACACATTTCCTAGCGGGAGTGGGCGGGAGACC.

This clone has only a few counts. The read is 3 residues too short to cover the CDR3 end, so that end is filled in from the germline J gene. The chain is built from TRBV20-1 and TRBJ2-1; TRBD2 matches at 7 bases. The CDR3 totals 15 residues. CDR1 and CDR2 (germline): DFQATT, SNEGSKA (reference sequence). Trimming took 6 bases from V and 1 from J; bases not matched to a gene: 9. CDR3 sequence: CSAPSGEPSYNEQFF. Incomplete CDR3 DNA: TGCAGTGCCCCCAGCGGGGAACCGTCCTACAATGAG.

Of note for this clone: The DNA ends 3 residues before the CDR3 does, and the rest of the CDR3 is filled in from the germline J gene. This chain connects TRBV10-2 to TRBJ1-2; 7 positions agree with TRBD1. This CDR3 region has 15 residues. Trimming took 3 bases from V and 2 from J; bases not matched to a gene: 6. Germline CDR1 is WSHSY and CDR2 is SAAADI. Partial CDR3 DNA: TGCGCCAGCAGTGAAGGTCAGGGGGAAAACTATGGC. Its protein is CASSEGQGENYG. The CDR3, in full, reads CASSEGQGENYGYTF.

This clone was picked up many times. The read ends 3 residues early relative to the CDR3; the germline J gene fills the gap. The rearrangement uses TRBV30 and TRBJ1-2; D is perhaps TRBD1 (5 bases). The CDR3 extends over 13 amino acids. CDR1 and CDR2 (germline): GTSNPN, SVGIG (reference sequence). CDR3 sequence reads: CAYGRGSVDGYTF. CDR3 DNA (partial): TGTGCCTACGGGCGGGGCTCGGTTGACGGC.

Many counts were recorded for this clone. Sequencing ends 3 residues short of the CDR3 end; the germline J gene provides the rest. The rearrangement links TRBV19 to TRBJ1-2, with D possibly TRBD1 on 6 matching bases. Trimming took off 3 bases at V and 5 bases at J, with 22 bases between the two ends. The germline V gene encodes CDR1 LNHDA and CDR2 SQIVND (reference sequence). This CDR3 has 17 amino acids. CDR3 bases read: TGTGCCAGTAGTATTTCTCTTCCTGGGGACACGTCATATGGC. As protein: CASSISLPGDTSYG. The entire CDR3 is CASSISLPGDTSYGYTF. Drawing the rest from reference TRBV19 and TRBJ1-2, the complete variable domain is DGGITQSPKYLFRKEGQNVTLSCEQNLNHDAMYWYRQDPGQGLRLIYYSQIVNDFQKGDIAEGYSVSREKKESFPLTVTSAQKNPTAFYLCASSISLPGDTSYGYTFGSGTRLTVV.

This clone was seen more than once but under ten times. The read ends 3 residues early relative to the CDR3; the germline J gene fills the gap. The chain is built from TRBV30 and TRBJ1-2, with D unresolved. Germline V gene data show CDR1 as GTSNPN and CDR2 as SVGIG (reference sequence). The CDR3 length is 11 residues. The chain's CDR3 is CAFSGSYDYTF. The CDR3 DNA, read in part, is TGTGCCTTTAGCGGGTCTTACGAC.

This clone was found many times. The read ends 3 residues before the CDR3 terminus; that terminus is restored from the germline J gene. The chain links TRBV12-3 or TRBV12-4 to TRBJ2-7; 7 bases fit TRBD2. The V and J ends lost 7 bases and 0 bases, in that order; junction bases with no gene match: 3. There are 13 residues in the CDR3. CDR3 bases read: TGTGCCAGCAACGGCGGGAGCTCCTACGAG. This encodes CASNGGSSYE. The full CDR3 sequence reads CASNGGSSYEQYF.

The sample holds many counts of this clone. The sequenced part of the CDR3 DNA is TGTGCCAGTAGTAATGATGGACAGGGGGCCTCCTACGAG. Amino acid sequence: CASSNDGQGASYE. The whole CDR3 reads CASSNDGQGASYEQYF. The V gene is TRBV19, the J gene TRBJ2-7, with 11 bases identical to TRBD1. Sequencing ends 3 residues short of the CDR3 end; the germline J gene provides the rest. The CDR3 is 16 residues long. Germline V lookup: CDR1 LNHDA, CDR2 SQIVND (reference sequence). The ends lost 4 bases at V and 0 bases at J; junction bases unmatched: 5.

This clone showed up just a few times. The read is 3 residues too short to cover the CDR3 end, so that end is filled in from the germline J gene. V and J are TRBV19 and TRBJ2-7; D perhaps matches TRBD2 (6 bases). This CDR3 region has 11 residues. CDR1 LNHDA and CDR2 SQIVND come from the germline V gene (reference sequence). Trimming cost V 6 bases and J 3 bases, with 6 bases left between them. The sequenced part of the CDR3 DNA is TGTGCCAGTAGGGAGGGCTACGAG. This sequence encodes CASREGYE. The CDR3 in full is CASREGYEQYF.

This clone showed up many times. The read terminates 3 residues ahead of where the CDR3 ends, so the germline J gene completes it. The chain recombines TRBV7-9 with TRBJ1-2; tentative D call: TRBD1 (5 bases). The V end was cut by 1 base, the J end by 2 bases, with 8 bases between. CDR3 length equals 14 residues. Germline V CDR1 and CDR2: SEHNR, FQNEAQ (reference sequence). The sequenced part of the CDR3 DNA is TGTGCCAGCAGCTTAGGGGCAGGGAACTATGGC. Protein: CASSLGAGNYG. The full CDR3 protein is CASSLGAGNYGYTF.

This clone was seen many times. The read finishes 3 residues shy of the CDR3 end, and the germline J gene is used to complete it. V and J are TRBV29-1 and TRBJ1-4; possible D gene TRBD1, 6 bases. The CDR3 runs to 14 residues. Trimming left V 6 bases short and J 3 bases short, with 14 bases between. Germline loops: CDR1 SQVTM, CDR2 ANQGSEA. The CDR3 bases that were read are TGCAGCGTACAAAATACAGGGCCTAATGAAAAA. This sequence encodes CSVQNTGPNEK. In full, the CDR3 is CSVQNTGPNEKLFF.

This clone was recorded many times. Read data end 3 residues before the CDR3 end; the end is taken from the germline J gene. The chain employs TRBV18 and TRBJ2-3; D possibly corresponds to TRBD2 (6 bases). Looked up from germline, CDR1 is KGHSH and CDR2 is LQKENI. The length of the CDR3 is 15 residues. V was trimmed by 1 base and J by 4 bases, leaving 12 bases between them. The sequenced part of the CDR3 DNA is TGTGCCAGCTCACCACGGGGCGGGGAGGCAGATACG. This gives the protein CASSPRGGEADT. The CDR3 reads in full as CASSPRGGEADTQYF.

This clone occurred many times. CDR3 bases read: TGTGCCTGGAGTTCACTCGGACTAGCGGGGGCACAGACC. Protein: CAWSSLGLAGAQT. Given in full, the CDR3 is CAWSSLGLAGAQTQYF. This rearrangement joins TRBV30 to TRBJ2-5, with 13 bases that match TRBD2. The sequenced fragment ends 3 residues before the CDR3 boundary, so the rest is inferred from the germline J gene. CDR1 is GTSNPN, CDR2 SVGIG, per germline (reference sequence). J was trimmed by 6 bases and V by 2 bases; bases with no gene match: 9. CDR3 length equals 16 residues.

This clone was detected many times. The CDR3 end lies 3 residues beyond the end of the read and is filled in from the germline J gene. This sequence joins TRBV7-9 and TRBJ2-4, with TRBD2 matching 12 bases. The CDR3 length is 15 residues. V shed 3 bases and J 7 bases; nucleotides not matched to a gene: 4. Germline lookup yields CDR1 SEHNR and CDR2 FQNEAQ (reference sequence). The covered CDR3 bases are TGTGCCAGCAGCTTGCTAGCGGGGGGGCCGAACATT. Translated, it gives CASSLLAGGPNI. The entire CDR3 reads CASSLLAGGPNIQYF.

This clone was seen many times. The CDR3 spells CASSPSGGISSYNEQFF. The CDR3 bases that were read are TGTGCCAGCAGCCCTAGCGGGGGAATCAGCTCCTACAATGAG. The chain carries TRBV7-7 and TRBJ2-1; 10 bases map to TRBD2. The read terminates 3 residues before the CDR3 end, so the remaining end is supplied by the germline J gene. The CDR3 has 17 residues. Germline trimming cut 5 bases from V and 0 bases from J; bases unmatched to any gene: 7. Germline values: CDR1 SSHAT, CDR2 FNYEAQ (reference sequence).

This clone was picked up many times. The observed sequence ends 3 residues before the CDR3 terminus, with the missing tail filled in from the germline J gene. V gene TRBV19 combines with J gene TRBJ2-7; the match to TRBD1 covers 10 bases. The germline V gene encodes CDR1 LNHDA and CDR2 SQIVND (reference sequence). V lost 4 bases to trimming and J lost 1 base; unmatched junction nucleotides: 4. The CDR3 is 15 residues long. The CDR3 sequence: CASSKGTGVSYEQYF. CDR3 bases read: TGTGCCAGTAGTAAGGGGACAGGGGTTTCCTACGAG. The variable domain in full, completed from reference TRBV19 and TRBJ2-7, reads DGGITQSPKYLFRKEGQNVTLSCEQNLNHDAMYWYRQDPGQGLRLIYYSQIVNDFQKGDIAEGYSVSREKKESFPLTVTSAQKNPTAFYLCASSKGTGVSYEQYFGPGTRLTVT.

This clone has ten or more counts. Read coverage stops 3 residues before the CDR3 terminus; the germline J gene supplies the remainder. V gene TRBV6-1 combines with J gene TRBJ2-7, with a possible D match to TRBD2 (6 bases). Per germline, CDR1 MNHNS and CDR2 SASEGT. V lost 2 bases and J lost 0, with 11 bases in between. This CDR3 comprises 15 residues. The sequenced part of the CDR3 DNA is TGTGCCAGCAGTGAATTTAGCGGCAGCTCCTACGAG. Its translation: CASSEFSGSSYE. The CDR3 as a whole reads CASSEFSGSSYEQYF.

This clone was found a few times. The read ends 3 residues shy of where the CDR3 ends; the end is completed using the germline J gene. The V gene is TRBV5-1, the J gene TRBJ2-2; 8 nucleotides line up with TRBD1. CDR3 size: 15 residues. Per the germline V gene, CDR1 is SGHRS and CDR2 is YFSETQ. CDR3 DNA (partial): TGCGCCAGCAGCTCGACAGGGGACAGTCTTTCACCG. Protein product: CASSSTGDSLSP. The complete CDR3 sequence is CASSSTGDSLSPLFF.

The table lists this clone with many counts. The CDR3 goes on 3 residues after the read ends, and that part is filled in from the germline J gene. The chain joins TRBV14 to TRBJ2-4, with a tentative D call TRBD1 (6 bases). The germline V gene has CDR1 SGHDN and CDR2 FVKESK. The V and J ends lost 7 bases and 0 bases respectively, with 13 bases between them. The CDR3 has 15 amino acids. CDR3 in amino acids: CASTWDTVAKNIQYF. The CDR3 DNA, read in part, is TGTGCCAGCACCTGGGACACCGTAGCCAAAAACATT.

The table lists this clone with a few counts. The read ends 3 residues shy of where the CDR3 ends; the end is completed using the germline J gene. The V gene is TRBV11-3, the J gene TRBJ2-1, with 9 bases that match TRBD1. CDR3 length: 15 amino acids. The germline V gene has CDR1 SGHNT and CDR2 YENEEA. V shed 5 bases, J shed 2 bases, and the junction held 4 bases outside the gene matches. CDR3 bases read: TGTGCCAGCAGCACACAGGGGGCTGCCTACAATGAG. Amino acids: CASSTQGAAYNE. The CDR3, in full, reads CASSTQGAAYNEQFF.

This clone showed up many times. The read ends 3 residues early relative to the CDR3; the germline J gene fills the gap. This chain uses TRBV5-1 with TRBJ1-2; weak D call: TRBD1 (6 bases). This CDR3 region has 13 residues. CDR1 SGHRS and CDR2 YFSETQ come from the germline V gene. Trimming shortened V by 5 bases and J by 5 bases, and 13 bases separated the two germline ends. CDR3 in amino acids: CASSSDSLYGYTF. The sequenced CDR3 bases are TGCGCCAGCAGTTCGGACAGTCTTTATGGC.

At least ten counts were recorded for this clone. The CDR3 extends 3 residues past the end of the read, so its final part is completed from the germline J gene. The V gene is TRBV29-1, the J gene TRBJ2-5; TRBD1 aligns across 12 bases. Germline V CDR1 and CDR2: SQVTM, ANQGSEA. This CDR3 contains 14 residues. Trimming cost V 8 bases and J 5 bases; bases outside gene matches: 9. CDR3 DNA, as far as it was read: TGCAGCACTGACGGGACAGGGGGCGCGGAGACC. As protein: CSTDGTGGAET. The whole CDR3 region reads CSTDGTGGAETQYF.

In the case of this clone: The read halts 3 residues ahead of the CDR3 end, with the missing end drawn from the germline J gene. The V and J genes are TRBV2 and TRBJ1-5, with D possibly being TRBD1 (5 bases). Trimming stripped 4 bases from V and 3 bases from J, with 7 bases between. The CDR3 consists of 13 residues. Germline CDR1 and CDR2: SNHLY and FYNNEI. This CDR3 is CASSVDINQPQHF. The CDR3 DNA, read in part, is TGTGCCAGCAGTGTGGACATCAATCAGCCC.